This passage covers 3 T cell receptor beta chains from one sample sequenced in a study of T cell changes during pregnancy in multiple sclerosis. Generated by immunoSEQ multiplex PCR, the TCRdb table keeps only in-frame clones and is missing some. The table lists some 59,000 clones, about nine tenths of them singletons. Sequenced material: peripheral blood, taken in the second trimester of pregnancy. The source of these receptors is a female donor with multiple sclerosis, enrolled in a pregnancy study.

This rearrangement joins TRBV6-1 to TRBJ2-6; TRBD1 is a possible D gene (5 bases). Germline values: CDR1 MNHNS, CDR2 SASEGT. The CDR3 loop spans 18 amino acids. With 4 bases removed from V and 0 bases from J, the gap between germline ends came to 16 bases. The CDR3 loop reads CASSVARGGPSGANVLTF. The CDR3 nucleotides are TGTGCCAGCAGTGTCGCAAGGGGTGGTCCCTCTGGGGCCAACGTCCTGACTTTC.

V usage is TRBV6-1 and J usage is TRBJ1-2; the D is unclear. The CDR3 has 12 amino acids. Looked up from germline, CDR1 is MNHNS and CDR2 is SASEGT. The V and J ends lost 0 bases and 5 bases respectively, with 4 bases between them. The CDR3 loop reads CASSEASYGYTF. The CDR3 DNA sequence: TGTGCCAGCAGTGAAGCTAGTTATGGCTACACCTTC.

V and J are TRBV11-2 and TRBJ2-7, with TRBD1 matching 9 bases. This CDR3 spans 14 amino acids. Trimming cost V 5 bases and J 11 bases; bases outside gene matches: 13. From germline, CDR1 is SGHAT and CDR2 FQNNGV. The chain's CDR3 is CASSPPGQGFTKYF. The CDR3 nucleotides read TGTGCCAGCAGCCCACCGGGACAGGGATTTACAAAGTACTTC.